These 8 T cell receptor beta chains share one sample of origin, sequenced in a study of shared clonotypes between healthy human individuals. The table came from immunoSEQ multiplex PCR; TCRdb's copy has only in-frame clones and leaves some out. The sample holds 950,000 to 1,100,000 clones; about 74% are singletons and the top ten take approximately 1.5%. Source material: memory CD4+ T cells sorted from blood. Subset: CD45RA-negative fraction. The source is a man aged 18 to 30 in good health.

The V and J genes are TRBV12-1 and TRBJ2-1; the listed D gene, TRBD2, was not tested against the DNA. TRBV12-1 represents a pseudogene. The CDR3 consists of 16 residues. Written as DNA, the CDR3 is TGTGCCAGCAGCCACCCCATATCGGCGAGGTACAATGAGCAGTTCTTC. Its protein is CASSHPISARYNEQFF.

A remark on this clone: Other nucleotide sequences in the sample specify the same CDR3. The V call is TRBV10-2, the J call TRBJ2-2; D is unclear. CDR1 and CDR2 from the germline V gene are WSHSY and SAAADI. V lost 6 bases and J 0 bases, leaving 11 bases between the germline ends. The CDR3 is 15 residues long. This CDR3 is CASSPTAPNTGELFF. As DNA, the CDR3 is TGCGCCAGCAGCCCCACTGCACCGAACACCGGGGAGCTGTTTTTT.

This clone was counted between two and nine times. The gene calls are TRBV6-5 and TRBJ2-5; D is unclear. The J call may be wrong; the DNA end is better matched by TRBJ2-7. Germline values: CDR1 MNHEY, CDR2 SVGAGI. The CDR3 is 11 residues long. For the CDR3, the DNA is TGTGCCAGCAGGCAGCTTGGCGAGCAGTACTTC. It specifies CASRQLGEQYF.

The genes are TRBV6-6 and TRBJ1-6; no clear D. The V gene lost 8 bases and the J gene lost 5 bases, with 16 bases spanning the gap. In germline, CDR1 is MNHNY, CDR2 SVGAGI (reference sequence). CDR3 length: 15 amino acids. The CDR3 DNA sequence: TGTGCCAGCGAAAAAAAGGGTGGAAATAATTCACCCCTCCACTTT. Translating it yields CASEKKGGNNSPLHF.

The rearrangement joins TRBV2 to TRBJ2-7; TRBD1 agrees at 10 bases. V shed 2 bases, J shed 1 base, and the junction held 2 bases outside the gene matches. The CDR3 runs to 15 residues. Per germline, CDR1 SNHLY and CDR2 FYNNEI. CDR3 in DNA: TGTGCCAGCAGTGAATGGGGACAGGGGTCCTACGAGCAGTACTTC. Its protein product is CASSEWGQGSYEQYF.

This sequence joins TRBV7-2 and TRBJ2-5, with D unclear. The CDR3 is made up of 12 amino acids. CDR1 is SGHTA and CDR2 is FQGNSA in the germline V gene. Trimming took off 4 bases at V and 4 bases at J, with 7 bases between the two ends. The CDR3 bases are TGTGCCAGCAGCTCCCAAGGAGAGACCCAGTACTTC. It codes for CASSSQGETQYF.

V is TRBV6-4 and J is TRBJ2-5; D uncertain. Per the germline V gene, CDR1 is MRHNA and CDR2 is SNTAGT. The CDR3 is 17 amino acids. Deletions cut 3 bases from V and 0 bases from J, with 17 bases between. The CDR3 region is CASSEGRTCTDQETQYF. As DNA, the CDR3 is TGTGCCAGCAGTGAAGGCAGAACCTGTACCGACCAAGAGACCCAGTACTTC.

Remarks on this clone: This sequence may be a read error, since a much larger clone differs from it by one base. This chain joins TRBV19 and TRBJ1-6; no firm D call. Germline V CDR1 and CDR2: LNHDA, SQIVND (reference sequence). CDR3 length: 15 residues. V lost 6 bases, J lost 0 bases, and 9 bases lay in between. CDR3 sequence: CASRAPSSYNSPLHF. The CDR3 DNA sequence: TGTGCCAGTAGGGCCCCGAGCTCCTATAATTCACCCCTCCACTTT.